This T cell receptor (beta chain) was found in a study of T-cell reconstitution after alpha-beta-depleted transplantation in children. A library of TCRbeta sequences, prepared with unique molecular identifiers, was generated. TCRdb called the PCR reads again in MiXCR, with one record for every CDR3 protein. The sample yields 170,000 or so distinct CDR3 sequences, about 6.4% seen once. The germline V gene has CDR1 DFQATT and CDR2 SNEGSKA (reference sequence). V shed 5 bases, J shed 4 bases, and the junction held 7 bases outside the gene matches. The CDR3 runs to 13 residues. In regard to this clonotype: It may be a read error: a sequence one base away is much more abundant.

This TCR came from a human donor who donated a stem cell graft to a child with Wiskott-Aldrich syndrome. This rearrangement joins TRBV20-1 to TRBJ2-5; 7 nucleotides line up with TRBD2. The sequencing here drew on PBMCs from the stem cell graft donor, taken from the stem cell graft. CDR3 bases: TGCAGTGCTCTAGCTAGCGGTCTAGAGACCCAGTACTTC. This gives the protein CSALASGLETQYF.